This T cell receptor beta chain was sequenced during a study of blood T cell repertoires in COVID-19 (dated by TCRdb to the early 2020s). At the level of the whole study: The collaborator samples originated in the United States, Italy and Spain and spanned the acute and convalescent phases of COVID-19. The material from the prospective study consisted of cDNA or gDNA derived from T cells, B-cell-depleted T cells, or PBMCs. Deeply sampled blood TCRbeta repertoires from subjects exposed to, actively infected with, or recovered from COVID-19 were included in the dataset. The repertoires were made available in a free public database intended to serve as a resource for research on the immune response to SARS-CoV-2. Samples came from the ongoing ImmuneRACE study (first 160 participants) plus 1,254 subjects from 6 global collaborators. Nearly every sample came with metadata listing a de-identified subject ID, COVID-19 status, age in years and sex. Where HLA class I and class II types were available, the types were taken from metadata supplied by the sample provider, not from assay-based typing.

TCRbeta CDR3 regions were amplified from genomic DNA by means of the immunoSEQ Assay, a bias-controlled multiplex PCR. Processing in the source paper ran as follows. The number of nucleated cells in each sample was estimated by amplification of reference gene primers within the assay. Sequence reads were collapsed and filtered to measure the absolute abundance of every unique TCRbeta CDR3 rearrangement. For each sample, productive Simpson clonality was calculated as the square root of Simpson's diversity index over productive rearrangements. Not all clones reach the TCRdb copy of this immuneACCESS table, which keeps in-frame sequences only. Checked studies attribute under half of the gap to unresolved V genes and leave the rest unexplained. V and J calls and clone size are as listed in that table; D and trimming were resolved from the DNA. Here the sample has around 250,000 clones; roughly 84% occur a single time. About 1.5% of the sample comes from the top ten.

On this clone itself: It lacks a known antigen. No base quality values were provided; no much bigger clone lies one nucleotide off.

Trimming leaves V shorter by 7 bases and J shorter by 0 bases, with the junction holding 7 bases beyond the gene matches. CDR1 and CDR2 were assigned from the germline V gene as SNHLY and FYNNEI. The cysteine opens and the phenylalanine closes a CDR3 of 15 amino acids. Left in the record is the CDR3 DNA by itself, 45 bases read in frame from the first base. Results the study describes overall, beyond this receptor: Clinical and demographic metadata were provided uncurated, with the amount varying by source and participant.

Samples from volunteer blood donors who had recovered from COVID-19 were contributed by a second Seattle source. Whole blood was collected in K2EDTA tubes by collaborating institutions according to the institutions' own protocols. Collaborator samples were shipped for TCRbeta analysis as frozen whole blood, isolated PBMCs, or DNA extracted from either sample type. The clonotype comes from a woman in her thirties or forties who had recovered from COVID-19. This chain joins TRBV2 to TRBJ2-7; 9 junctional bases match TRBD1. Sequencing input: peripheral blood. The CDR3: CASKPRTGASYEQYF. The nucleotide sequence is TGTGCCAGCAAACCCCGGACAGGGGCCTCCTACGAGCAGTACTTC.